This T cell receptor (beta chain) was profiled in a study of spatial heterogeneity in lung cancer. Whole-study context: When available, follow-up PBMC samples taken a median of around two years after resection were sequenced.

This clonotype has ten or more counts. Time point reported: blood at routine non-recurrence follow-up after resection. Unsorted whole RNA from tumor, nontumor lung or frozen PBMC underwent sequencing. CDR1 and CDR2 (germline): SGDLS, YYNGEE. The CDR3 loop spans 13 amino acids. V was shortened by 3 bases and J by 2 bases, with 6 bases between the two germline ends. TCRdb re-called the 5' RACE reads with MiXCR, one entry per CDR3 protein. The sample records tens of thousands of distinct CDR3 sequences, about 5.2% being singletons. The TCR originated in a female donor with early-stage non-small cell lung cancer. The chain couples TRBV9 to TRBJ2-1; D uncertain. The sequencing used PBMCs, collected at follow-up. For the CDR3, the DNA is TGTGCCAGCAGCGCCCCCACCTACAATGAGCAGTTCTTC. Translation: CASSAPTYNEQFF.